These 31 T cell receptor beta chains share one sample of origin, sequenced in a study of CD8+CD57+ T cells in acquired aplastic anemia. Genomic DNA, the template, was used for profiling of the TCR beta VDJ and CDR3. TCRdb analysed the reads with MiXCR anew, one entry per CDR3 protein. The repertoire holds 450,000 to 600,000 distinct CDR3 sequences, with about a third as singletons. Patients chosen for sequencing had CD8+CD57+ cells that had expanded, as shown by flow cytometry. The sample taken for sequencing was sorted CD4+, CD8+, or CD8+CD57+ T cells (not recorded which) from PBMCs. These receptors originate from a human donor with aplastic anemia.

This clonotype has just a few counts. The CDR3 bases are TGTGCCAGCACGGGAACCCGGCTTCCCTACGAGCAGTACTTC. This encodes CASTGTRLPYEQYF. This chain connects TRBV11-1 to TRBJ2-7; D perhaps matches TRBD2 (5 bases). The CDR3 totals 14 residues. Germline CDR1 reads SGHAT; CDR2 reads FQDESV (reference sequence). Trimming stripped 7 bases from V and 2 bases from J, with 15 bases between.

This clonotype occurred many times. J is TRBJ1-6 and V is TRBV2, with a weak D call TRBD1 (5 bases). V was shortened by 5 bases and J by 8 bases, with 19 bases between the two germline ends. Germline CDR1 is SNHLY and CDR2 is FYNNEI. There are 16 residues in the CDR3. CDR3 DNA sequence: TGTGCCAGCAGTACCGAGGGCTCAGGGCAGGATTCACCCCTCCACTTT. Translation: CASSTEGSGQDSPLHF.

The sample holds many counts of this clonotype. For the CDR3, the DNA is TGTGCCAGCAGCGCTTACAGTTACGAGCAGTACTTC. This encodes CASSAYSYEQYF. This chain connects TRBV2 to TRBJ2-7; no reliable D call. CDR1 SNHLY and CDR2 FYNNEI come from the germline V gene. The CDR3 is 12 residues long. V dropped 6 bases and J dropped 4 bases, with 10 bases sitting between them.

This clonotype appeared a few times. V usage is TRBV5-5 and J usage is TRBJ2-7; 10 bases map to TRBD1. Trimming cost V 6 bases and J 3 bases; bases outside gene matches: 6. This CDR3 is 14 amino acids long. The V gene's germline CDR1 is SGHKS and CDR2 YYEKEE (reference sequence). The CDR3 nucleotides read TGTGCCAGCAACGACCGGGACAGGGGCTACGAGCAGTACTTC. It translates to CASNDRDRGYEQYF.

This clonotype was picked up a small number of times. CDR3 nucleotides: TGTGCCAGCAGCTTTAGTACAGCCCAACCCTATGGCTACACCTTC. Translating gives CASSFSTAQPYGYTF. This chain connects TRBV5-5 to TRBJ1-2; D remains ambiguous. Germline CDR1 reads SGHKS; CDR2 reads YYEKEE (reference sequence). The ends were cut back, 2 bases at V and 4 bases at J, with 15 bases in the middle. The CDR3 runs to 15 residues.

To note about this clonotype: A junction end diverges from the germline sequence, so it may reflect a read error. This chain's CDR3 is CAGSPQQGAVTEAFF. CDR3 bases: TGTGCCGGCAGCCCCCAACAGGGGGCGGTCACTGAAGCTTTCTTT. The chain has TRBV11-3 and TRBJ1-1; 9 nucleotides match TRBD1. CDR1 is SGHNT, CDR2 YENEEA, per germline. This CDR3 region has 15 residues.

The chain employs TRBV7-2 and TRBJ1-3; possibly TRBD1 for D (5 bases). The CDR3 loop spans 15 amino acids. V gave up 6 bases and J gave up 0 bases, with 12 bases separating them. CDR1 and CDR2 (germline): SGHTA, FQGNSA. The CDR3: CASSSTVFSGNTIYF. CDR3 nucleotides: TGTGCCAGCAGTTCGACAGTTTTCTCTGGAAACACCATATATTTT.

J is TRBJ2-7 and V is TRBV29-1; a weak D match, TRBD1 (5 bases). Germline V CDR1 and CDR2: SQVTM, ANQGSEA. The CDR3 is 12 amino acids. The CDR3 spells CSATDLSYEQYF. The CDR3 nucleotides read TGCAGTGCGACAGATCTATCCTACGAGCAGTACTTC.

The V and J genes are TRBV9 and TRBJ2-1; D remains ambiguous. The CDR3 consists of 15 residues. Germline CDR1 is SGDLS and CDR2 is YYNGEE. With 0 bases removed from V and 0 bases from J, the gap between germline ends came to 7 bases. CDR3: CASSVASNSYNEQFF. DNA of the CDR3: TGTGCCAGCAGCGTAGCTAGTAACTCCTACAATGAGCAGTTCTTC.

V gene TRBV2 combines with J gene TRBJ1-5, with D possibly being TRBD1 (5 bases). V was clipped by 6 bases and J by 3 bases, with 12 bases between them. The germline V gene encodes CDR1 SNHLY and CDR2 FYNNEI. This CDR3 is built from 14 residues. The CDR3 DNA reads TGTGCCAGCAGCCGGGACGGAATCAATCAGCCCCAGCATTTT. Encoded protein: CASSRDGINQPQHF.

Only a few counts were recorded for this clonotype. The chain is built from TRBV27 and TRBJ2-7, with TRBD2 matching 7 bases. Per germline, CDR1 MNHEY and CDR2 SMNVEV (reference sequence). The CDR3 spans 16 residues. Losses at the gene ends were 4 bases for V and 1 base for J; bases not matched to a gene: 10. The CDR3 sequence: CASSWGDEGLSYEQYF. As DNA, the CDR3 is TGTGCCAGCAGTTGGGGGGATGAGGGACTATCCTACGAGCAGTACTTC.

This chain joins TRBV11-2 and TRBJ2-7, with TRBD2 identical over 12 bases. V lost 1 base to trimming and J lost 4 bases; unmatched junction nucleotides: 8. CDR3 length equals 17 residues. The germline CDR1 and CDR2 sequences are SGHAT and FQNNGV. CDR3 in DNA: TGTGCCAGCAGCTTAGGACTGGGGACTAGCGGGCAGTACGAGCAGTACTTC. This sequence encodes CASSLGLGTSGQYEQYF.

V gene TRBV12-3 or TRBV12-4 combines with J gene TRBJ1-2; a possible D gene is TRBD1 (6 bases). Trimming took off 3 bases at V and 4 bases at J, with 15 bases between the two ends. This CDR3 is 15 amino acids long. CDR3 in DNA: TGTGCCAGCAGTTTTACAGGGTTTACCGCCTATGGCTACACCTTC. Translation gives CASSFTGFTAYGYTF.

Ten or more counts support this clonotype. This chain uses TRBV7-2 with TRBJ1-1; D not certain. Deletions cut 7 bases from V and 0 bases from J, with 12 bases between. Looked up from germline, CDR1 is SGHTA and CDR2 is FQGNSA. CDR3 length: 14 residues. CDR3 sequence reads: CASKPARMNTEAFF. CDR3 coding DNA: TGTGCCAGCAAGCCGGCCAGGATGAACACTGAAGCTTTCTTT.

This clonotype turned up a few times. The junction differs from germline at one of its ends, possibly a read error. The genes are TRBV6-5 and TRBJ1-2; possibly TRBD1 for D (5 bases). The CDR3 extends over 13 amino acids. Germline values: CDR1 MNHEY, CDR2 SVGAGI. CDR3 nucleotide sequence: TGTGCCAGCAGTTATTTAGGGGATCTCGGCTGCACCTTC. This encodes CASSYLGDLGCTF.

The CDR3 DNA is TGTGCCAGCAGTATGACTAGCGGGGGAAACAATGAGCAGTTCTTC. Translation: CASSMTSGGNNEQFF. The chain is built from TRBV25-1 and TRBJ2-1; TRBD2 agrees at 12 bases. Germline V gene data show CDR1 as MGHDK and CDR2 as SYGVNS. The CDR3 contains 15 residues. The V segment lost 5 bases and the J segment 5 bases; nucleotides outside the gene matches: 4.

The rearrangement joins TRBV12-3 or TRBV12-4 to TRBJ1-2; 9 nucleotides align to TRBD1. After removal of 1 base from V and 4 bases from J, the junction contained 7 bases not matched to a gene. The CDR3 has 16 residues. DNA of the CDR3: TGTGCCAGCAGTTTAGTCACAGGGGGCGCAAGCTATGGCTACACCTTC. It is translated as CASSLVTGGASYGYTF.

The chain uses TRBV20-1 and TRBJ1-6, with D possibly TRBD1 on 5 matching bases. Germline assignment: CDR1 DFQATT and CDR2 SNEGSKA (reference sequence). V was trimmed by 3 bases and J by 7 bases, leaving 13 bases between them. The CDR3 loop spans 14 amino acids. CDR3 sequence reads: CSARGGGGNSPLHF. CDR3 DNA: TGCAGTGCTAGGGGTGGGGGAGGCAATTCACCCCTCCACTTT.

The chain is built from TRBV7-2 and TRBJ2-1, with D perhaps given as TRBD1 or TRBD2 (5 bases each). The CDR3 loop spans 15 amino acids. The V end was cut by 1 base, the J end by 3 bases, with 10 bases between. CDR1 and CDR2 from the germline V gene are SGHTA and FQGNSA. In nucleotides, the CDR3 is TGTGCCAGCAGCTTAGAACCGGGGCGCTACAATGAGCAGTTCTTC. Protein: CASSLEPGRYNEQFF.

The J gene is TRBJ2-7, the V gene TRBV7-2; no clear D. The ends were cut back, 6 bases at V and 3 bases at J, with 18 bases in the middle. Germline V gene sequence: CDR1 SGHTA, CDR2 FQGNSA. The CDR3 is 15 amino acids. The chain's CDR3 is CASSYSTGPVYEQYF. The CDR3 DNA is TGTGCCAGCAGTTATTCCACCGGGCCCGTCTACGAGCAGTACTTC. The full variable domain, completed using reference TRBV7-2 and TRBJ2-7, is GAGVSQSPSNKVTEKGKDVELRCDPISGHTALYWYRQSLGQGLEFLIYFQGNSAPDKSGLPSDRFSAERTGGSVSTLTIQRTQQEDSAVYLCASSYSTGPVYEQYFGPGTRLTVT.

This chain connects TRBV15 to TRBJ1-6; D unresolved. This CDR3 is built from 13 residues. CDR1 and CDR2 from the germline V gene are LNHNV and YYDKDF (reference sequence). The ends were cut back, 4 bases at V and 7 bases at J, with 8 bases in the middle. The chain's CDR3 is CATSTDGNSPLHF. The DNA of the CDR3 is TGTGCCACCAGCACAGACGGGAATTCACCCCTCCACTTT.

The chain joins TRBV12-3 or TRBV12-4 to TRBJ1-5; the D is unclear. The CDR3 is 17 amino acids. V lost 0 bases, J lost 0 bases, and 12 bases lay in between. CDR3 residues: CASSLATSSHSNQPQHF. The CDR3, as DNA: TGTGCCAGCAGTTTAGCGACCTCCAGCCATAGCAATCAGCCCCAGCATTTT.

This clonotype was seen ten or more times. V usage is TRBV19 and J usage is TRBJ2-3; D is unclear. Trimming shortened V by 3 bases and J by 2 bases, and 15 bases separated the two germline ends. This CDR3 has 16 amino acids. Looked up from germline, CDR1 is LNHDA and CDR2 is SQIVND (reference sequence). CDR3 nucleotide sequence: TGTGCCAGTAGTATTCAATCGCCAATAACCACAGATACGCAGTATTTT. This translates into CASSIQSPITTDTQYF.

The chain couples TRBV2 to TRBJ1-2; maybe TRBD1 (5 bases). The CDR3 has 13 amino acids. V dropped 8 bases and J dropped 8 bases, with 18 bases sitting between them. Germline assignment: CDR1 SNHLY and CDR2 FYNNEI. Here the CDR3 reads CASVDLGTGGYTF. The DNA of the CDR3 is TGTGCCAGCGTTGATCTGGGGACGGGCGGCTACACCTTC.

In its sample, this clonotype was seen a few times. A read error may produce the germline difference seen at one junction end. This rearrangement joins TRBV15 to TRBJ1-3; no definite D call. Per germline, CDR1 LNHNV and CDR2 YYDKDF (reference sequence). CDR3 length: 16 amino acids. This CDR3 is CATSRDRTVSGNAIYF. In DNA, the CDR3 is TGTGCCACCAGCAGAGATAGAACCGTCTCTGGAAACGCCATATATTTT.

This clonotype was detected only once. V and J are TRBV24-1 and TRBJ1-2; D is uncertain. The germline CDR1 and CDR2 sequences are KGHDR and SFDVKD. Trimming took 4 bases from V and 8 from J, leaving 16 bases between them. The CDR3 loop spans 14 amino acids. CDR3 region: CATSESKGGDGYTF. CDR3 bases: TGTGCCACCAGTGAATCGAAGGGTGGAGACGGCTACACCTTC.

This clonotype was detected many times. V usage is TRBV10-2 and J usage is TRBJ1-2, with 7 bases lining up with TRBD1. CDR1 is WSHSY, CDR2 SAAADI, per germline. After removal of 5 bases from V and 5 bases from J, the junction contained 11 bases not matched to a gene. The CDR3 length is 15 residues. This CDR3 reads CASSSGQNIMYGYTF. The CDR3 DNA follows: TGCGCCAGCAGTTCGGGACAGAATATTATGTATGGCTACACCTTC.

This clonotype was recorded at least ten times. The gene calls are TRBV20-1 and TRBJ2-3, with D perhaps matching TRBD2 (6 bases). CDR1 and CDR2 (germline): DFQATT, SNEGSKA (reference sequence). Between the trimmed V and J ends, which lost 3 bases and 3 bases, there was a span of 13 bases. The CDR3 covers 14 residues. For the CDR3, the DNA is TGCAGTGCTAGTCGGCGGGAATTAACAGATACGCAGTATTTT. Translation: CSASRRELTDTQYF.

On this clonotype: This may come from a read error, since a much larger clone is one base off. The CDR3 DNA follows: TGTGCCATCAGTGAATTTAAGGAGCTGTTTTTT. It is translated as CAISEFKELFF. This rearrangement joins TRBV2 to TRBJ2-2; no reliable D call. This CDR3 region has 11 residues. Germline CDR1 SNHLY, CDR2 FYNNEI.

Concerning this clonotype itself: Because the CDR3's place on the DNA is in doubt, the DNA is left out and the CDR3 is given as listed by TCRdb. This chain connects TRBV29-1 to TRBJ1-1. Counting both end residues, the CDR3 totals 20 amino acids. Germline CDR1 reads SQVTM; CDR2 reads ANQGSEA. The CDR3 protein is CSVEGEGTEAFFGQGTEAFF.

CDR3 DNA: TGTGCCAGCAGCCAAGATCTCGGGCCGGGAGGTTTAACCTACGAGCAGTACTTC. This sequence encodes CASSQDLGPGGLTYEQYF. The rearrangement links TRBV4-2 to TRBJ2-7, with 7 bases aligning to TRBD2. This CDR3 has 18 amino acids. CDR1 and CDR2 from the germline V gene are LGHNA and YNFKEQ. The ends lost 0 bases at V and 2 bases at J; junction bases unmatched: 13.